This passage covers 32 T cell receptor beta chains from one sample sequenced in a study of blood T cell repertoires in COVID-19. The data were produced by immunoSEQ multiplex PCR, yet TCRdb's version contains in-frame clones alone and is incomplete. Of roughly 190,000 clones listed, 70% to 90% are singletons. Material: peripheral blood. These receptors were collected from a human donor in a cohort sampled during active COVID-19.

This clone came up a few times. The V and J genes are TRBV3-1 (or the pseudogene TRBV3-2) and TRBJ1-5, with 8 bases that match TRBD1. The CDR3 runs to 15 residues. J lost 5 bases, V lost 3 bases, and 6 bases had no gene match. CDR1 is LGHDT and CDR2 is YNNKEL in the germline V gene (reference sequence). This CDR3 reads CASSHRGRGDQPQHF. CDR3 coding DNA: TGTGCCAGCAGCCACAGGGGGCGCGGGGATCAGCCCCAGCATTTT.

The chain employs TRBV16 and TRBJ1-2; 9 positions agree with TRBD1. J was trimmed by 7 bases and V by 2 bases; bases with no gene match: 5. The CDR3 runs to 14 residues. In germline, CDR1 is KGHSY, CDR2 FQNENV. The chain's CDR3 is CASSQGTGMFGYTF. In DNA form, the CDR3 reads TGTGCCAGCAGCCAAGGGACAGGGATGTTTGGCTACACCTTC.

CDR3 sequence (DNA): TGTGCCAGCAGCCGGGACAAACCGTTTTTT. Its translation is CASSRDKPFF. The chain joins TRBV28 to TRBJ2-2; the D gene is possibly TRBD1 (6 bases). The germline V gene has CDR1 MDHEN and CDR2 SYDVKM. The CDR3 is 10 residues long. Trimming cost V 6 bases and J 16 bases, with 12 bases left between them.

The V call is TRBV28, the J call TRBJ2-2, with TRBD1 matching 8 bases. The J segment lost 6 bases and the V segment lost 3 bases, leaving 9 bases of the junction unmatched. CDR3 size: 16 residues. The germline V gene has CDR1 MDHEN and CDR2 SYDVKM. The CDR3 loop reads CASSFRAGGAPGELFF. The CDR3 bases are TGTGCCAGCAGTTTTCGTGCAGGGGGCGCGCCCGGGGAGCTGTTTTTT.

The chain uses TRBV10-1 and TRBJ2-1; 14 bases are shared with TRBD2. The CDR3 is 15 residues long. V trimming: 5 bases; J trimming: 9 bases; junction bases outside the gene matches: 6. Germline CDR1 and CDR2: WNHNN and SYGVQD (reference sequence). CDR3 in DNA: TGCGCCAGCAGTCCCGGGACTAGCGGGAGAGCTGAGCAGTTCTTC. This encodes CASSPGTSGRAEQFF.

V usage is TRBV18 and J usage is TRBJ2-7; D perhaps matches TRBD2 (5 bases). This CDR3 spans 13 amino acids. Trimming left V 2 bases short and J 5 bases short, with 10 bases between. CDR1 and CDR2 (germline): KGHSH, LQKENI. The CDR3 reads CASSPALLDEQYF. As DNA, the CDR3 is TGTGCCAGCTCACCAGCCCTACTAGACGAGCAGTACTTC.

Remarks on this clone: Other DNA variants within this sample encode the same CDR3. The chain couples TRBV18 to TRBJ2-6; D not resolved. The CDR3 is 14 residues long. Germline CDR1 reads KGHSH; CDR2 reads LQKENI. Trimming removed 3 bases at V and 1 base at J, with 4 bases between. The CDR3 DNA reads TGTGCCAGCTCACCCTCTTCTGGGGCCAACGTCCTGACTTTC. It is translated as CASSPSSGANVLTF.

The chain is built from TRBV11-2 and TRBJ2-3; D may be TRBD2 (5 bases). Trimming removed 0 bases from V and 6 bases from J, with 10 bases in between. This CDR3 spans 14 amino acids. Germline V gene data show CDR1 as SGHAT and CDR2 as FQNNGV. The CDR3 DNA follows: TGTGCCAGCAGCTTAGACGGGGTGAGGGATACGCAGTATTTT. Translation: CASSLDGVRDTQYF.

This clone was counted once. V gene TRBV9 combines with J gene TRBJ1-4; 8 bases are a match to TRBD1. Unmatched junction bases numbered 7, after V lost 4 bases and J lost 8 bases. This CDR3 is built from 14 residues. The germline V gene has CDR1 SGDLS and CDR2 YYNGEE. For the CDR3, the DNA is TGTGCCAGCAGCAACCAGGGGGCGAGCGAAAAACTGTTTTTT. Its protein product is CASSNQGASEKLFF.

V is TRBV10-1 and J is TRBJ2-7; the D is unclear. Germline V CDR1 and CDR2: WNHNN, SYGVQD (reference sequence). The CDR3 has 13 amino acids. V was trimmed by 0 bases and J by 3 bases, leaving 6 bases between them. This chain's CDR3 is CASSESGLYEQYF. The CDR3 DNA follows: TGCGCCAGCAGTGAGTCTGGCCTCTACGAGCAGTACTTC.

The chain links TRBV5-1 to TRBJ2-7; possibly TRBD2 for D (5 bases). Germline V gives CDR1 SGHRS, CDR2 YFSETQ. Trimming stripped 4 bases from V and 3 bases from J, with 11 bases between. This CDR3 is built from 13 residues. CDR3 in amino acids: CASSAEGNYEQYF. The CDR3 bases are TGCGCCAGCAGCGCTGAGGGAAACTACGAGCAGTACTTC. Filled out from reference TRBV5-1 and TRBJ2-7, the complete variable domain reads KAGVTQTPRYLIKTRGQQVTLSCSPISGHRSVSWYQQTPGQGLQFLFEYFSETQRNKGNFPGRFSGRQFSNSRSEMNVSTLELGDSALYLCASSAEGNYEQYFGPGTRLTVT.

This chain connects TRBV7-9 to TRBJ1-2; 7 positions agree with TRBD1. Germline V gene data show CDR1 as SEHNR and CDR2 as FQNEAQ (reference sequence). There are 15 residues in the CDR3. Trimming took 5 bases from V and 1 from J; bases not matched to a gene: 7. In DNA, the CDR3 is TGTGCCAGCAGCGGGACAGCTGGAGTTAACTATGGCTACACCTTC. Translating gives CASSGTAGVNYGYTF.

Only a few counts were recorded for this clone. The chain combines TRBV18 with TRBJ1-6, with D tentatively TRBD1 (5 bases). The CDR3 has 15 amino acids. V lost 3 bases and J 8 bases, leaving 14 bases between the germline ends. Per the germline V gene, CDR1 is KGHSH and CDR2 is LQKENI. CDR3 nucleotides: TGTGCCAGCTCACCGGGGGAGGCAGGGCATTCACCCCTCCACTTT. Amino acid sequence: CASSPGEAGHSPLHF.

The CDR3 sequence: CASSIRLGDSYQPQHF. CDR3 DNA: TGTGCCAGTAGTATTAGGTTGGGGGACAGCTATCAGCCCCAGCATTTT. The chain is built from TRBV19 and TRBJ1-5; 7 bases line up with TRBD1. Trimming cost V 3 bases and J 5 bases; bases outside gene matches: 10. The germline V gene encodes CDR1 LNHDA and CDR2 SQIVND (reference sequence). The CDR3 contains 16 residues.

The chain uses TRBV7-8 and TRBJ1-1; D is undetermined. V lost 2 bases, J lost 0 bases, and 4 bases lay in between. The CDR3 has 13 residues. Germline V gene data show CDR1 as SGHVS and CDR2 as FQNEAQ. The CDR3 nucleotides are TGTGCCAGCAGCTTATCCGTGAACACTGAAGCTTTCTTT. As protein: CASSLSVNTEAFF.

The chain is built from TRBV6-6 and TRBJ1-2, with a possible D match to TRBD1 (6 bases). The CDR3 spans 20 residues. Deletions cut 6 bases from V and 0 bases from J, with 29 bases between. Per the germline V gene, CDR1 is MNHNY and CDR2 is SVGAGI (reference sequence). The CDR3, as DNA: TGTGCCAGCAGCCTGGGGGGGCGAGGGAGTCACCAGCTTACTAACTATGGCTACACCTTC. Its protein is CASSLGGRGSHQLTNYGYTF.

V usage is TRBV10-3 and J usage is TRBJ2-1; 8 nucleotides agree with TRBD2. There are 17 residues in the CDR3. V was clipped by 3 bases and J by 3 bases; unmatched bases: 10. Germline V gene data show CDR1 as ENHRY and CDR2 as SYGVKD. The CDR3 DNA is TGTGCCATCAGTGAAAAAGGAGCGGGGGCCCACTACAATGAGCAGTTCTTC. It encodes CAISEKGAGAHYNEQFF.

The V and J genes are TRBV27 and TRBJ2-5; 8 bases line up with TRBD2. Germline CDR1 and CDR2: MNHEY and SMNVEV (reference sequence). The CDR3 consists of 15 residues. The junction had 9 bases not matched to a gene; V was cut back by 7 bases and J by 2 bases. This CDR3 is CASNSGGTLQETQYF. As DNA, the CDR3 is TGTGCCAGCAATTCGGGGGGGACACTACAAGAGACCCAGTACTTC.

The chain has TRBV7-2 and TRBJ2-5; D perhaps matches TRBD2 (5 bases). The germline V and J ends were trimmed by 5 bases and 2 bases, with 12 bases remaining between them. The CDR3 consists of 14 residues. Germline CDR1 and CDR2: SGHTA and FQGNSA. The CDR3 DNA reads TGTGCCAGCAGCATTTTCACTAGGCAAGAGACCCAGTACTTC. Residues: CASSIFTRQETQYF.

This chain links TRBV9 with TRBJ2-1; TRBD2 agrees at 15 bases. The CDR3 sequence is 15 residues long. V trimming: 2 bases; J trimming: 9 bases; junction bases outside the gene matches: 3. Germline CDR1 is SGDLS and CDR2 is YYNGEE. The CDR3: CASSVGGLAGGEQFF. The CDR3 bases are TGTGCCAGCAGCGTGGGGGGACTAGCGGGAGGTGAGCAGTTCTTC.

This clone has just one count. The chain carries TRBV27 and TRBJ2-2; perhaps TRBD2 as D (5 bases). CDR3 length: 15 amino acids. From germline, CDR1 is MNHEY and CDR2 SMNVEV (reference sequence). V dropped 3 bases and J dropped 2 bases, with 10 bases sitting between them. The chain's CDR3 is CASSFVGLNTGELFF. CDR3 nucleotides: TGTGCCAGCAGTTTTGTAGGACTCAACACCGGGGAGCTGTTTTTT.

The chain is built from TRBV6-2 or TRBV6-3 and TRBJ2-7, with 7 bases fitting TRBD1. V trimming: 2 bases; J trimming: 2 bases; junction bases outside the gene matches: 9. The CDR3 totals 16 residues. CDR1 MNHEY and CDR2 SVGEGT come from the germline V gene. The CDR3 sequence is CASSYGLGQGAYEQYF. In DNA, the CDR3 is TGTGCCAGCAGTTACGGTCTCGGGCAGGGGGCCTACGAGCAGTACTTC.

The chain uses TRBV15 and TRBJ1-2; D possibly corresponds to TRBD1 (6 bases). The CDR3 length is 14 residues. CDR1 and CDR2 (germline): LNHNV, YYDKDF (reference sequence). Trimming stripped 0 bases from V and 8 bases from J, with 13 bases between. As DNA, the CDR3 is TGTGCCACCAGCAGAGATTTCAGGGGCGGCGGCTACACCTTC. Residues: CATSRDFRGGGYTF.

The rearrangement uses TRBV9 and TRBJ1-3, with D maybe TRBD1 (5 bases). Trimming removed 4 bases from V and 0 bases from J, with 20 bases in between. The V gene's germline CDR1 is SGDLS and CDR2 YYNGEE. This CDR3 region has 18 residues. The CDR3 region has the DNA TGTGCCAGCAGCCCCAGGAGGGGACGGCAACTCTCTGGAAACACCATATATTTT. Amino acid sequence: CASSPRRGRQLSGNTIYF.

This clone occurred a few times. CDR3 bases: TGTGCCAGCAGCTTGATTGGCGGGGGGGCAGAGACCCAGTACTTC. Residues: CASSLIGGGAETQYF. This chain joins TRBV5-6 and TRBJ2-5; 9 bases line up with TRBD2. The CDR3 runs 15 residues. V dropped 1 base and J dropped 4; count of bases not matched to a gene: 5. Germline lookup yields CDR1 SGHDT and CDR2 YYEEEE.

V is TRBV29-1 and J is TRBJ2-7; tentative D call: TRBD2 (5 bases). This CDR3 contains 11 residues. CDR1 is SQVTM, CDR2 ANQGSEA, per germline. V was shortened by 7 bases and J by 0 bases, with 7 bases between the two germline ends. The CDR3 nucleotides are TGCAGCGCTAGCCGCTCCTACGAGCAGTACTTC. Protein sequence: CSASRSYEQYF.

CDR3 loop: CASSLWGGGGNEKLFF. For the CDR3, the DNA is TGTGCCAGCAGTTTATGGGGGGGCGGAGGAAATGAAAAACTGTTTTTT. V usage is TRBV27 and J usage is TRBJ1-4; a possible D gene is TRBD1 (6 bases). V dropped 1 base and J dropped 5 bases, with 14 bases sitting between them. This CDR3 contains 16 residues. The V gene's germline CDR1 is MNHEY and CDR2 SMNVEV (reference sequence).

This chain joins TRBV10-3 and TRBJ2-7; maybe TRBD1 (6 bases). The V gene lost 6 bases and the J gene lost 0 bases, with 9 bases spanning the gap. Germline lookup yields CDR1 ENHRY and CDR2 SYGVKD. The CDR3 runs 13 residues. The CDR3 here is CAISDRSSYEQYF. The CDR3 nucleotides are TGTGCCATCAGCGACAGGAGCTCCTACGAGCAGTACTTC.

This sequence joins TRBV4-1 and TRBJ1-5; D gene unclear. Germline CDR1 reads MGHRA; CDR2 reads YSYEKL. With 1 base removed from V and 2 bases from J, the gap between germline ends came to 12 bases. The CDR3 spans 16 residues. This CDR3 reads CASSQAGIWGNQPQHF. The CDR3 nucleotides are TGCGCCAGCAGCCAAGCCGGGATTTGGGGCAATCAGCCCCAGCATTTT.

This clone was counted a few times. J is TRBJ2-7 and V is TRBV27, with 8 bases fitting TRBD1. Losses at the gene ends were 6 bases for V and 6 bases for J; bases not matched to a gene: 7. This CDR3 is 13 amino acids long. Germline CDR1 reads MNHEY; CDR2 reads SMNVEV (reference sequence). The CDR3 sequence is CASSSRQGSEQYF. The DNA of the CDR3 is TGTGCCAGCAGCTCCCGACAGGGGTCCGAGCAGTACTTC.

The chain combines TRBV28 with TRBJ2-7, with a weak D call TRBD1 (5 bases). V was pared by 6 bases and J by 3 bases, with 12 bases between. The CDR3 contains 13 residues. Per the germline V gene, CDR1 is MDHEN and CDR2 is SYDVKM. CDR3 nucleotides: TGTGCCAGCAGCCTCGGACAACTCTACGAGCAGTACTTC. It specifies CASSLGQLYEQYF.

The gene calls are TRBV19 and TRBJ2-7; tentatively, D is TRBD2 (7 bases). Germline V gene lookup returns CDR1 LNHDA and CDR2 SQIVND (reference sequence). Trimming left V 3 bases short and J 1 base short, with 16 bases between. The CDR3 is 16 residues long. The CDR3 here is CASSMTEGGVSYEQYF. The CDR3 nucleotides are TGTGCCAGTAGTATGACCGAAGGGGGGGTTTCCTACGAGCAGTACTTC.